This T cell receptor beta chain was obtained from a study of blood T cell repertoires in COVID-19. The wider study: PBMCs, B-cell-depleted T cells, or T cells were the source of the cDNA or gDNA that made up the material.

The CDR3 spans 13 residues. Germline values: CDR1 SGHDN, CDR2 FVKESK. Trimming cost V 4 bases and J 2 bases, with 8 bases left between them. Per the study methods: Amplification from reference gene primers served as the basis for estimated nucleated cell counts. Using immunoSEQ multiplex PCR, the repertoire was profiled, and TCRdb retains in-frame clones only, with some absent. The D gene and trimming were derived from the DNA, and the V and J assignments and clone size from that table. The table has about 300,000 clones, 85% to 90% seen once. Before being deemed recovered, Cohort 3 donors had two negative PCRs, clearance, or symptom resolution.

Sequenced material: PBMCs or T cells enriched from blood (not recorded which). This chain uses TRBV14 with TRBJ1-1; D remains ambiguous. The TCR sequence derives from a man aged 30 to 45 who had recovered from COVID-19. The CDR3 DNA sequence: TGTGCCAGCAGCCCATCTATCAACACTGAAGCTTTCTTT. It translates to CASSPSINTEAFF. Full variable domain (outside the CDR3, taken from reference TRBV14 and TRBJ1-1): EAGVTQFPSHSVIEKGQTVTLRCDPISGHDNLYWYRRVMGKEIKFLLHFVKESKQDESGMPNNRFLAERTGGTYSTLKVQPAELEDSGVYFCASSPSINTEAFFGQGTRLTVV.